This is a list of T cell receptor beta chains from one sample in a study of response to subunit inactivated influenza vaccine. A single record per CDR3 protein comes from TCRdb applying MiXCR to the RT-PCR reads. The table includes 150,000 to 200,000 distinct CDR3 sequences, roughly 12% detected once. This sample was shared with a second study, whose subject was T cells expressing NK-cell markers.

Sequenced here: CD8+ T cells sorted from PBMCs, sampled 11 to 12 days after vaccination. These receptors were taken from a middle-aged man who received an inactivated influenza vaccine. Both conserved end residues are part of each CDR3. The order of the fields is V gene, D gene, clone size, CDR3 length, J gene, CDR3 protein, CDR3 DNA. A D gene is named only where the DNA matches it firmly. Not all rows give a size; the values are once, few, many and, for expanded clones, a class.

V gene: TRBV24-1
D gene: .
clone size: .
CDR3 length: 13
J gene: TRBJ2-2
CDR3 protein: CATSRGSPGELFF
CDR3 DNA: TGTGCCACCAGTCGGGGATCGCCCGGGGAGCTGTTTTTT

V gene: TRBV4-3
D gene: .
clone size: few
CDR3 length: 16
J gene: TRBJ2-3
CDR3 protein: CASSQDPGALTDTQYF
CDR3 DNA: TGCGCCAGCAGCCAAGATCCCGGGGCACTTACAGATACGCAGTATTTT

V gene: TRBV27
D gene: TRBD1
clone size: .
CDR3 length: 16
J gene: TRBJ2-7
CDR3 protein: CASTSPGTGGTYEQYF
CDR3 DNA: TGTGCCAGCACCTCCCCCGGGACAGGGGGCACCTACGAGCAGTACTTC

V gene: TRBV28
D gene: .
clone size: few
CDR3 length: 15
J gene: TRBJ1-6
CDR3 protein: CASSSAEIYNSPLHF
CDR3 DNA: TGTGCCAGCAGTTCTGCAGAGATTTATAATTCACCCCTCCACTTT

V gene: TRBV2
D gene: TRBD1
clone size: .
CDR3 length: 14
J gene: TRBJ2-5
CDR3 protein: CASRTGQGQETQYF
CDR3 DNA: TGTGCCAGCAGGACGGGACAGGGCCAAGAGACCCAGTACTTC

V gene: TRBV6-1
D gene: TRBD1
clone size: few
CDR3 length: 14
J gene: TRBJ2-7
CDR3 protein: CASSVGQLSYEQYF
CDR3 DNA: TGTGCCAGCAGTGTGGGACAGCTCTCCTACGAGCAGTACTTC

V gene: TRBV28
D gene: .
clone size: few
CDR3 length: 16
J gene: TRBJ2-7
CDR3 protein: CASVEVGGSTSYEQYF
CDR3 DNA: TGTGCCAGCGTGGAGGTCGGAGGGAGTACCTCCTACGAGCAGTACTTC

V gene: TRBV15
D gene: TRBD2
clone size: .
CDR3 length: 15
J gene: TRBJ2-1
CDR3 protein: CATSRQAGVVNEQFF
CDR3 DNA: TGTGCCACCAGCAGACAAGCGGGGGTGGTAAATGAGCAGTTCTTC

V gene: TRBV5-1
D gene: TRBD1
clone size: .
CDR3 length: 17
J gene: TRBJ2-2
CDR3 protein: CASSSYGTGEVPGELFF
CDR3 DNA: TGCGCCAGCAGCTCCTACGGGACAGGGGAGGTCCCCGGGGAGCTGTTTTTT

V gene: TRBV7-9
D gene: .
clone size: many
CDR3 length: 17
J gene: TRBJ1-1
CDR3 protein: CASSKTRGALGGTEAFF
CDR3 DNA: TGTGCCAGCAGCAAAACCCGAGGAGCACTTGGGGGAACTGAAGCTTTCTTT

V gene: TRBV6-2/TRBV6-3
D gene: .
clone size: .
CDR3 length: 15
J gene: TRBJ2-7
CDR3 protein: CASSRSGQTPREQYF
CDR3 DNA: TGTGCCAGCAGCCGGTCGGGCCAGACCCCTCGCGAGCAGTACTTC

V gene: TRBV4-1
D gene: TRBD2
clone size: few
CDR3 length: 15
J gene: TRBJ2-1
CDR3 protein: CASASGSGGYNEQFF
CDR3 DNA: TGCGCCAGTGCCAGTGGGAGCGGGGGTTACAATGAGCAGTTCTTC

V gene: TRBV7-6
D gene: .
clone size: .
CDR3 length: 17
J gene: TRBJ2-1
CDR3 protein: CASSLARAASTYNEQFF
CDR3 DNA: TGTGCCAGCAGCTTAGCGCGGGCAGCAAGTACCTACAATGAGCAGTTCTTC

V gene: TRBV4-3
D gene: TRBD2
clone size: few
CDR3 length: 17
J gene: TRBJ2-7
CDR3 protein: CASSQYWTSGSSYEQYF
CDR3 DNA: TGCGCCAGCAGCCAATATTGGACTAGCGGGAGCTCCTACGAGCAGTACTTC

V gene: TRBV27
D gene: .
clone size: few
CDR3 length: 15
J gene: TRBJ2-2
CDR3 protein: CASSLRGGATGELFF
CDR3 DNA: TGTGCCAGCAGTTTAAGGGGGGGGGCTACCGGGGAGCTGTTTTTT

V gene: TRBV6-5
D gene: TRBD2
clone size: .
CDR3 length: 17
J gene: TRBJ2-2
CDR3 protein: CASSFTRAGGHTGELFF
CDR3 DNA: TGTGCCAGCAGTTTCACTCGAGCGGGGGGGCACACCGGGGAGCTGTTTTTT

V gene: TRBV4-3
D gene: .
clone size: many
CDR3 length: 14
J gene: TRBJ2-3
CDR3 protein: CASSQFGQADTQYF
CDR3 DNA: TGCGCCAGCAGCCAGTTCGGGCAAGCAGATACGCAGTATTTT

V gene: TRBV7-9
D gene: .
clone size: few
CDR3 length: 12
J gene: TRBJ1-6
CDR3 protein: CASSPGESPLHF
CDR3 DNA: TGTGCCAGCAGCCCAGGAGAATCACCCCTCCACTTT

V gene: TRBV12-3/TRBV12-4
D gene: .
clone size: .
CDR3 length: 13
J gene: TRBJ1-6
CDR3 protein: CASSVSPNSPLHF
CDR3 DNA: TGTGCCAGCAGTGTCAGCCCCAATTCACCCCTCCACTTT

V gene: TRBV28
D gene: .
clone size: many
CDR3 length: 14
J gene: TRBJ1-3
CDR3 protein: CASSFSGTGNTIYF
CDR3 DNA: TGTGCCAGCAGTTTCTCAGGGACTGGAAACACCATATATTTT

V gene: TRBV20-1
D gene: .
clone size: .
CDR3 length: 15
J gene: TRBJ1-1
CDR3 protein: CSAREIGRAPTEAFF
CDR3 DNA: TGCAGTGCTAGAGAGATTGGGAGGGCCCCCACTGAAGCTTTCTTT

V gene: TRBV7-8
D gene: TRBD1
clone size: .
CDR3 length: 14
J gene: TRBJ2-1
CDR3 protein: CASSWDRGPDEQFF
CDR3 DNA: TGTGCCAGCAGCTGGGACAGGGGGCCGGATGAGCAGTTCTTC

V gene: TRBV19
D gene: .
clone size: few
CDR3 length: 12
J gene: TRBJ1-1
CDR3 protein: CASRAGHTEAFF
CDR3 DNA: TGTGCCAGTAGAGCAGGGCACACTGAAGCTTTCTTT

V gene: TRBV4-1
D gene: .
clone size: many
CDR3 length: 13
J gene: TRBJ1-1
CDR3 protein: CASSEGRNTEAFF
CDR3 DNA: TGCGCCAGCAGCGAGGGGAGGAACACTGAAGCTTTCTTT

V gene: TRBV12-3/TRBV12-4
D gene: .
clone size: many
CDR3 length: 14
J gene: TRBJ1-5
CDR3 protein: CASSFGGSNQPQHF
CDR3 DNA: TGTGCCAGCAGTTTCGGGGGAAGCAATCAGCCCCAGCATTTT

V gene: TRBV4-3
D gene: TRBD2
clone size: .
CDR3 length: 17
J gene: TRBJ2-5
CDR3 protein: CASSQEIAGGLQETQYF
CDR3 DNA: TGCGCCAGCAGCCAAGAAATCGCGGGGGGACTCCAAGAGACCCAGTACTTC

V gene: TRBV10-3
D gene: TRBD2
clone size: few
CDR3 length: 15
J gene: TRBJ2-7
CDR3 protein: CAISDPSGTTYEQYF
CDR3 DNA: TGTGCCATCAGTGATCCTAGCGGAACTACCTACGAGCAGTACTTC

V gene: TRBV4-3
D gene: .
clone size: few
CDR3 length: 15
J gene: TRBJ1-3
CDR3 protein: CASSQDSGSGNTIYF
CDR3 DNA: TGCGCCAGCAGCCAAGACTCGGGATCCGGAAACACCATATATTTT

V gene: TRBV21-1
D gene: .
clone size: .
CDR3 length: 13
J gene: TRBJ2-7
CDR3 protein: CASSKDYAYEQYF
CDR3 DNA: TGTGCCAGCAGCAAAGATTATGCCTACGAGCAGTACTTC

V gene: TRBV7-9
D gene: .
clone size: many
CDR3 length: 14
J gene: TRBJ2-7
CDR3 protein: CASAGTLGEAEQYF
CDR3 DNA: TGTGCCAGCGCCGGGACGTTGGGAGAAGCCGAGCAGTACTTC

V gene: TRBV29-1
D gene: TRBD2
clone size: few
CDR3 length: 15
J gene: TRBJ2-2
CDR3 protein: CSVISGGRGTGELFF
CDR3 DNA: TGCAGCGTTATCTCAGGCGGGAGAGGCACCGGGGAGCTGTTTTTT